Presented here are 24 T cell receptor beta chains from one specimen sequenced in a study of blood T cell repertoires in COVID-19. Clones were sequenced by immunoSEQ multiplex PCR, and TCRdb holds only the in-frame ones, with some missing. Of 73,000 or so clones in the sample, around 81% were seen once. Input material: peripheral blood. The source is a woman in her sixties or seventies with acute or convalescent COVID-19.

Only a few counts were recorded for this clone. This chain connects TRBV6-1 to TRBJ1-1; D gene unclear. This CDR3 region has 13 residues. Between the trimmed V and J ends, which lost 3 bases and 4 bases, there was a span of 9 bases. CDR1 is MNHNS, CDR2 SASEGT, per germline. The CDR3 DNA reads as TGTGCCAGCAGTGAGAGAGGGAGCACTGAAGCTTTCTTT. This translates into CASSERGSTEAFF.

The rearrangement joins TRBV7-8 to TRBJ1-1; 7 bases fit TRBD1. Trimming at V came to 5 bases and at J to 3 bases, leaving 3 bases not matched to a gene. Germline V gives CDR1 SGHVS, CDR2 FQNEAQ. The CDR3 is 13 residues long. The CDR3 bases are TGTGCCAGCAGCAGAACAGGGGACACTGAAGCTTTCTTT. It specifies CASSRTGDTEAFF.

This chain uses TRBV3-1 (or the pseudogene TRBV3-2) with TRBJ1-5; 7 bases agree with TRBD1. V gave up 4 bases and J gave up 7 bases; unmatched junction bases: 10. This CDR3 comprises 15 residues. Germline CDR1 is LGHDT and CDR2 is YNNKEL (reference sequence). Here the CDR3 DNA reads TGTGCCAGCAGCCCTACCCTTGACAGGGACCAGCCCCAGCATTTT. This codes for CASSPTLDRDQPQHF.

The CDR3 sequence: CASQTGDGGKDTQYF. CDR3 DNA sequence: TGCGCCAGCCAGACGGGGGACGGGGGGAAAGATACGCAGTATTTT. The gene calls are TRBV5-1 and TRBJ2-3; 7 positions agree with TRBD2. The CDR3 is 15 amino acids. Per germline, CDR1 SGHRS and CDR2 YFSETQ. Trimming at V came to 7 bases and at J to 5 bases, leaving 13 bases not matched to a gene. Supplemented by reference TRBV5-1 and TRBJ2-3, the full variable domain reads KAGVTQTPRYLIKTRGQQVTLSCSPISGHRSVSWYQQTPGQGLQFLFEYFSETQRNKGNFPGRFSGRQFSNSRSEMNVSTLELGDSALYLCASQTGDGGKDTQYFGPGTRLTVL.

This chain uses TRBV3-1 (or the pseudogene TRBV3-2) with TRBJ2-1; TRBD1 matches at 12 bases. Germline loops: CDR1 LGHDT, CDR2 YNNKEL (reference sequence). CDR3 length: 15 residues. Unmatched junction bases numbered 8, after V lost 6 bases and J lost 8 bases. This CDR3 reads CASSEGQGARDEQFF. The CDR3 DNA follows: TGTGCCAGCAGTGAGGGACAGGGGGCAAGGGATGAGCAGTTCTTC.

This chain links TRBV9 with TRBJ2-3; D is ambiguous. The CDR3 has 14 amino acids. The germline CDR1 and CDR2 sequences are SGDLS and YYNGEE. V dropped 0 bases and J dropped 4 bases, with 9 bases sitting between them. Written as DNA, the CDR3 is TGTGCCAGCAGCGTAGCTATGAGCGCAGATACGCAGTATTTT. Translating gives CASSVAMSADTQYF.

The chain uses TRBV3-1 (or the pseudogene TRBV3-2) and TRBJ2-1, with 13 bases lining up with TRBD2. CDR3 length equals 15 residues. The V gene's germline CDR1 is LGHDT and CDR2 YNNKEL (reference sequence). V lost 6 bases and J lost 7; bases outside the gene matches: 6. CDR3 residues: CASRLTSGGLNEQFF. For the CDR3, the DNA is TGTGCCAGCAGACTGACTAGCGGGGGGCTGAATGAGCAGTTCTTC.

The V gene is TRBV6-5, the J gene TRBJ2-2, with TRBD1 matching 10 bases. Germline CDR1 and CDR2: MNHEY and SVGAGI. The CDR3 is made up of 15 amino acids. V dropped 4 bases and J dropped 7; count of bases not matched to a gene: 6. The CDR3 loop reads CASSSGQGRIGELFF. DNA of the CDR3: TGTGCCAGCAGTTCGGGACAGGGGAGGATCGGGGAGCTGTTTTTT.

This sequence joins TRBV9 and TRBJ1-1; 8 bases align to TRBD1. The trim removed 3 bases at V and 4 bases at J, leaving 5 bases unmatched. CDR3 length: 14 amino acids. The germline V gene encodes CDR1 SGDLS and CDR2 YYNGEE. The DNA of the CDR3 is TGTGCCAGCAGCGGGAGGACAGGGCCCACTGAAGCTTTCTTT. It is translated as CASSGRTGPTEAFF.

In nucleotides, the CDR3 is TGTGCCAGCAGCTGGGCGACAGGGGGTCGGGAGACCCAGTACTTC. Protein product: CASSWATGGRETQYF. This chain joins TRBV5-4 and TRBJ2-5; TRBD1 matches at 9 bases. The CDR3 has 15 amino acids. J lost 5 bases, V lost 3 bases, and 8 bases had no gene match. CDR1 and CDR2 (germline): SGHNT, YYREEE (reference sequence).

The gene calls are TRBV6-2 or TRBV6-3 and TRBJ1-1; D is unclear. The CDR3 is 13 amino acids. V lost 5 bases and J lost 4, with 11 bases in between. Germline loops: CDR1 MNHEY, CDR2 SVGEGT. CDR3 DNA sequence: TGTGCCAGCAGTACCGACATTGTCACTGAAGCTTTCTTT. The encoded protein is CASSTDIVTEAFF.

The rearrangement uses TRBV5-1 and TRBJ1-2; 10 bases are shared with TRBD1. Germline V CDR1 and CDR2: SGHRS, YFSETQ. V was clipped by 0 bases and J by 8 bases; unmatched bases: 7. The length of the CDR3 is 15 residues. CDR3 coding DNA: TGCGCCAGCAGCTTGGTGGGACAGGGGCAGAGAGGCTACACCTTC. Its translation is CASSLVGQGQRGYTF.

This clone showed up just once. This sequence joins TRBV19 and TRBJ2-3; 11 nucleotides align to TRBD2. CDR3 length: 15 amino acids. Germline V gives CDR1 LNHDA, CDR2 SQIVND (reference sequence). Unmatched junction bases numbered 6, after V lost 8 bases and J lost 2 bases. CDR3 sequence: CASGLAGGPTDTQYF. CDR3 DNA sequence: TGTGCCAGTGGGCTAGCGGGGGGACCCACAGATACGCAGTATTTT. The whole variable domain, remainder taken from reference TRBV19 and TRBJ2-3, is DGGITQSPKYLFRKEGQNVTLSCEQNLNHDAMYWYRQDPGQGLRLIYYSQIVNDFQKGDIAEGYSVSREKKESFPLTVTSAQKNPTAFYLCASGLAGGPTDTQYFGPGTRLTVL.

The chain links TRBV5-1 to TRBJ2-3; 7 bases agree with TRBD2. After removal of 2 bases from V and 2 bases from J, the junction contained 2 bases not matched to a gene. The CDR3 covers 14 residues. Germline V gene lookup returns CDR1 SGHRS and CDR2 YFSETQ. CDR3: CASSFGGFTDTQYF. The CDR3 DNA reads as TGCGCCAGCAGCTTCGGGGGGTTCACAGATACGCAGTATTTT.

V is TRBV18 and J is TRBJ1-2; D call uncertain. The germline gives CDR1 KGHSH, CDR2 LQKENI. This CDR3 has 17 amino acids. V was shortened by 2 bases and J by 0 bases, with 16 bases between the two germline ends. The CDR3 sequence is CASSPTASDLANYGYTF. The CDR3 coding sequence is TGTGCCAGCTCACCAACGGCGTCAGACCTAGCTAACTATGGCTACACCTTC.

The chain employs TRBV19 and TRBJ2-5, with a weak D call TRBD2 (5 bases). Trimming took 5 bases from V and 5 from J, leaving 21 bases between them. Germline CDR1 reads LNHDA; CDR2 reads SQIVND (reference sequence). There are 16 residues in the CDR3. CDR3 in amino acids: CASSPRRVAQGETQYF. As DNA, the CDR3 is TGTGCCAGTAGTCCCCGGCGGGTGGCCCAAGGGGAGACCCAGTACTTC. The full variable domain, in which reference TRBV19 and TRBJ2-5 provide the parts outside the CDR3, is DGGITQSPKYLFRKEGQNVTLSCEQNLNHDAMYWYRQDPGQGLRLIYYSQIVNDFQKGDIAEGYSVSREKKESFPLTVTSAQKNPTAFYLCASSPRRVAQGETQYFGPGTRLLVL.

The chain combines TRBV2 with TRBJ1-6, with a tentative D call TRBD1 (5 bases). The germline V and J ends were trimmed by 3 bases and 6 bases, with 12 bases remaining between them. There are 15 residues in the CDR3. The germline V gene encodes CDR1 SNHLY and CDR2 FYNNEI. The CDR3 region is CASSEGQGSNSPLHF. The CDR3 coding sequence is TGTGCCAGCAGTGAGGGTCAGGGCTCTAATTCACCCCTCCACTTT.

V usage is TRBV7-2 and J usage is TRBJ2-6; TRBD1 matches at 8 bases. CDR1 is SGHTA and CDR2 is FQGNSA in the germline V gene. With V trimmed by 0 bases and J by 3 bases, 1 base remained unmatched. The CDR3 is 16 residues long. In nucleotides, the CDR3 is TGTGCCAGCAGCTTAGCCAGGGGGCATGGGGCCAACGTCCTGACTTTC. Encoded protein: CASSLARGHGANVLTF. Filled out from reference TRBV7-2 and TRBJ2-6, the complete variable domain reads GAGVSQSPSNKVTEKGKDVELRCDPISGHTALYWYRQSLGQGLEFLIYFQGNSAPDKSGLPSDRFSAERTGGSVSTLTIQRTQQEDSAVYLCASSLARGHGANVLTFGAGSRLTVL.

This clone has just a few counts. This sequence joins TRBV5-1 and TRBJ1-2; TRBD1 matches at 7 bases. The V gene's germline CDR1 is SGHRS and CDR2 YFSETQ. V lost 2 bases, J lost 4 bases, and 14 bases stayed unmatched. The CDR3 covers 17 residues. The CDR3 spells CASSFGRSTGLAYGYTF. The CDR3 DNA is TGCGCCAGCAGCTTTGGTCGTTCGACAGGGCTGGCCTATGGCTACACCTTC.

The genes are TRBV6-6 and TRBJ2-3, with TRBD2 matching 13 bases. The J segment lost 4 bases and the V segment lost 5 bases, leaving 3 bases of the junction unmatched. CDR1 and CDR2 from the germline V gene are MNHNY and SVGAGI (reference sequence). The CDR3 contains 15 residues. The CDR3 DNA reads TGTGCCAGCAGTACTAGCGGGGGGGCCGCAGATACGCAGTATTTT. Translation: CASSTSGGAADTQYF.

This clone was counted between two and nine times. V and J are TRBV7-6 and TRBJ2-7; D gene unclear. CDR1 is SGHVS, CDR2 FNYEAQ, per germline. The CDR3 runs 15 residues. V lost 5 bases to trimming and J lost 0 bases, with 14 bases between them. The DNA of the CDR3 is TGTGCCAGCAGCCTCTCGAGCCTTAGCTCCTACGAGCAGTACTTC. This codes for CASSLSSLSSYEQYF.

The chain has TRBV5-1 and TRBJ1-2; 8 bases are a match to TRBD1. CDR1 is SGHRS, CDR2 YFSETQ, per germline. CDR3 length equals 14 residues. Germline trimming cut 4 bases from V and 6 bases from J; bases unmatched to any gene: 8. This CDR3 is CASSQDRVRDGYTF. CDR3 sequence (DNA): TGCGCCAGCAGCCAGGACAGGGTGAGAGATGGCTACACCTTC.

The chain combines TRBV5-1 with TRBJ1-2; D remains ambiguous. V gave up 1 base and J gave up 6 bases, with 10 bases separating them. The CDR3 is 13 residues long. Looked up from germline, CDR1 is SGHRS and CDR2 is YFSETQ. The CDR3, as DNA: TGCGCCAGCAGCTTGTCGTCAGTGGATGGCTACACCTTC. Its translation is CASSLSSVDGYTF.

The rearrangement joins TRBV11-2 to TRBJ2-3, with 7 bases that match TRBD1. Germline V gene lookup returns CDR1 SGHAT and CDR2 FQNNGV. V lost 7 bases to trimming and J lost 2 bases; unmatched junction nucleotides: 6. The CDR3 has 14 amino acids. This CDR3 is CASKRQGPTDTQYF. CDR3 nucleotides: TGTGCCAGCAAGAGACAGGGTCCCACAGATACGCAGTATTTT.